Each of the 19 T cell receptor beta chains below was sequenced from the same sample in a study of CD8+CD57+ T cells in acquired aplastic anemia. Selection for sequencing was limited to patients who had shown CD8+CD57+ cell expansion by flow cytometry. Profiling that covered TCR beta VDJ and CDR3 relied on genomic DNA as its template. TCRdb reprocessed the reads via MiXCR and lists one record per CDR3 protein. Here the sample spans 150,000 to 200,000 distinct CDR3 sequences, under 50% being singletons. The sample was sorted CD4+, CD8+, or CD8+CD57+ T cells (not recorded which) from PBMCs. These receptors all come from a human donor with aplastic anemia.

The chain employs TRBV11-2 and TRBJ2-5; either TRBD1 or TRBD2 may fit D (7 bases each). The CDR3 is made up of 15 amino acids. V shed 1 base and J shed 0 bases, with 9 bases lying between them. The germline gives CDR1 SGHAT, CDR2 FQNNGV. The CDR3 DNA follows: TGTGCCAGCAGCTTAGCAGGGGGGGACCAAGAGACCCAGTACTTC. This gives the protein CASSLAGGDQETQYF. Using reference TRBV11-2 and TRBJ2-5 for the parts outside the CDR3, the full variable domain is EAGVAQSPRYKIIEKRQSVAFWCNPISGHATLYWYQQILGQGPKLLIQFQNNGVVDDSQLPKDRFSAERLKGVDSTLKIQPAKLEDSAVYLCASSLAGGDQETQYFGPGTRLLVL.

This clonotype was counted at least ten times. The V and J genes are TRBV13 and TRBJ2-4; 11 bases fit TRBD2. Germline V gene data show CDR1 as PRHDT and CDR2 as FYEKMQ (reference sequence). CDR3 length equals 19 residues. Trimming removed 8 bases from V and 3 bases from J; junction bases left unmatched: 18. CDR3 protein: CASATQGLAGGLGKNIQYF. The DNA of the CDR3 is TGTGCCAGCGCAACCCAGGGCCTAGCGGGAGGTTTGGGCAAAAACATTCAGTACTTC.

This chain uses TRBV7-9 with TRBJ1-1, with a possible D match to TRBD1 (6 bases). This CDR3 comprises 11 residues. Trimming pared 5 bases from V and 10 bases from J, leaving 11 bases between. Germline CDR1 SEHNR, CDR2 FQNEAQ (reference sequence). CDR3 sequence reads: CASSPTGGAFF. The CDR3 DNA follows: TGTGCCAGCAGCCCGACAGGCGGAGCTTTCTTT.

The chain combines TRBV12-3 or TRBV12-4 with TRBJ2-1; TRBD2 agrees at 10 bases. V lost 7 bases and J lost 9; bases outside the gene matches: 9. There are 14 residues in the CDR3. The CDR3: CASTSGLASIEQFF. The CDR3 region has the DNA TGTGCCAGCACCTCGGGACTAGCGTCTATTGAGCAGTTCTTC.

A word on this clonotype: A single base separates this from a much larger clone, so it may be a read error. The J gene is TRBJ2-2, the V gene TRBV5-1; 8 bases fit TRBD1. Germline V gene data show CDR1 as SGHRS and CDR2 as YFSETQ. The CDR3 runs to 16 residues. CDR3 residues: CASSSDRGANTGELLF. In DNA form, the CDR3 reads TGCGCCAGCAGCTCTGACAGGGGCGCGAACACCGGGGAGCTGCTTTTT.

The V gene is TRBV2, the J gene TRBJ2-1, with 9 bases lining up with TRBD1. There are 15 residues in the CDR3. J was trimmed by 7 bases and V by 4 bases; bases with no gene match: 8. From germline, CDR1 is SNHLY and CDR2 FYNNEI. CDR3 nucleotide sequence: TGTGCCAGCAGTGCGACAGGGGGTTCGAGGAATGAGCAGTTCTTC. It yields the protein CASSATGGSRNEQFF. Variable domain in full (rest from reference TRBV2 and TRBJ2-1): EPEVTQTPSHQVTQMGQEVILRCVPISNHLYFYWYRQILGQKVEFLVSFYNNEISEKSEIFDDQFSVERPDGSNFTLKIRSTKLEDSAMYFCASSATGGSRNEQFFGPGTRLTVL.

This clonotype was counted at least ten times. The rearrangement links TRBV5-8 to TRBJ2-7, with a possible D match to TRBD1 (6 bases). Trimming cost V 4 bases and J 3 bases, with 8 bases left between them. The germline V gene has CDR1 SGHTS and CDR2 YDEGEE. The CDR3 consists of 12 residues. For the CDR3, the DNA is TGTGCCAGCAGCAAACAGGGCTACGAGCAGTACTTC. Amino acids: CASSKQGYEQYF.

Note on this clonotype: A much larger clone differs by one base, so this may be a read error. The V gene is TRBV10-3, the J gene TRBJ2-2, with D tentatively TRBD1 (6 bases). This CDR3 is 16 amino acids long. Germline V CDR1 and CDR2: ENHRY, SYGVKD. The CDR3: CASSRAGRGETGEPFF. DNA for the CDR3: TGTGCCAGCAGCCGCGCGGGCAGGGGTGAAACCGGGGAGCCGTTTTTT.

At least ten counts were recorded for this clonotype. V usage is TRBV7-9 and J usage is TRBJ1-5; TRBD1 matches 7 bases. V shed 5 bases and J 3 bases; nucleotides not matched to a gene: 7. There are 15 residues in the CDR3. The germline gives CDR1 SEHNR, CDR2 FQNEAQ (reference sequence). The CDR3 DNA follows: TGTGCCAGCAGCCGAACGACAGGGTCCAATCAGCCCCAGCATTTT. Translating gives CASSRTTGSNQPQHF.

This clonotype was seen repeatedly, ten times or more. V is TRBV29-1 and J is TRBJ2-2; D uncertain. Germline CDR1 SQVTM, CDR2 ANQGSEA. V was shortened by 6 bases and J by 1 base, with 3 bases between the two germline ends. This CDR3 region has 11 residues. This CDR3 reads CSVKNTGELFF. In nucleotides, the CDR3 is TGCAGCGTGAAGAACACCGGGGAGCTGTTTTTT.

CDR3 region: CASRRGLAQETQYF. The CDR3 DNA sequence: TGTGCCAGCAGGCGGGGACTAGCCCAAGAGACCCAGTACTTC. V usage is TRBV27 and J usage is TRBJ2-5; 9 nucleotides match TRBD2. CDR3 length: 14 residues. The V segment lost 6 bases and the J segment 1 base; nucleotides outside the gene matches: 3. Germline CDR1 is MNHEY and CDR2 is SMNVEV (reference sequence).

At least ten counts were recorded for this clonotype. J is TRBJ2-3 and V is TRBV2; TRBD2 might be the D (5 bases). V was cut by 5 bases and J by 0 bases, with 9 bases left in between. This CDR3 contains 14 residues. Germline V gives CDR1 SNHLY, CDR2 FYNNEI. The CDR3 DNA reads TGTGCCAGCAGTCTACTAGGGAGCACAGATACGCAGTATTTT. This codes for CASSLLGSTDTQYF.

This clonotype was found many times. In nucleotides, the CDR3 is TGTGCCAGCAGCTTAGCGTGGACAGGGAGGTGGGAAAAACTGTTTTTT. It encodes CASSLAWTGRWEKLFF. The chain employs TRBV7-8 and TRBJ1-4, with 8 bases lining up with TRBD1. V was pared by 0 bases and J by 8 bases, with 8 bases of the junction left unmatched. Germline CDR1 and CDR2: SGHVS and FQNEAQ. The CDR3 consists of 16 residues.

This clonotype has ten or more counts. The chain is built from TRBV9 and TRBJ2-5; 9 nucleotides align to TRBD2. The CDR3 has 17 amino acids. The V segment lost 4 bases and the J segment 1 base; nucleotides outside the gene matches: 11. Germline V gene sequence: CDR1 SGDLS, CDR2 YYNGEE. This CDR3 is CASSSRGGGGGQETQYF. The CDR3 DNA reads as TGTGCCAGCAGCTCCCGCGGGGGGGGAGGGGGCCAAGAGACCCAGTACTTC.

J is TRBJ1-1 and V is TRBV20-1, with D unclear. V lost 1 base to trimming and J lost 3 bases, with 6 bases between them. The CDR3 totals 12 residues. Germline values: CDR1 DFQATT, CDR2 SNEGSKA (reference sequence). CDR3 sequence: CSARVGDTEAFF. The DNA for the CDR3 is TGCAGTGCTAGAGTGGGTGACACTGAAGCTTTCTTT.

In its sample, this clonotype was seen many times. The V and J genes are TRBV19 and TRBJ2-5; 8 nucleotides line up with TRBD1. Germline-derived CDR1 and CDR2 are LNHDA and SQIVND (reference sequence). Losses at the gene ends were 9 bases for V and 4 bases for J; bases not matched to a gene: 4. The CDR3 totals 12 residues. This CDR3 is CASRQGRETQYF. Written as DNA, the CDR3 is TGTGCCAGCCGACAGGGGAGAGAGACCCAGTACTTC.

The V gene is TRBV20-1, the J gene TRBJ2-3; TRBD1 matches at 8 bases. J was trimmed by 6 bases and V by 3 bases; bases with no gene match: 8. The germline CDR1 and CDR2 sequences are DFQATT and SNEGSKA (reference sequence). The CDR3 is 14 amino acids. CDR3 sequence reads: CSARDRAIWDTQYF. CDR3 DNA: TGCAGTGCTAGGGACAGGGCCATTTGGGATACGCAGTATTTT.

The chain combines TRBV20-1 with TRBJ2-1; no definite D call. Germline CDR1 is DFQATT and CDR2 is SNEGSKA (reference sequence). V lost 3 bases and J 13 bases, leaving 10 bases between the germline ends. The CDR3 sequence is 10 residues long. This chain's CDR3 is CSASRIAQFF. The CDR3 nucleotides are TGCAGTGCTAGTCGCATAGCTCAGTTCTTC.

This chain links TRBV10-3 with TRBJ2-3; 9 bases are shared with TRBD2. V was clipped by 7 bases and J by 3 bases; unmatched bases: 8. CDR1 is ENHRY and CDR2 is SYGVKD in the germline V gene. This CDR3 spans 15 amino acids. Here the CDR3 DNA reads TGTGCCATCACTGAAGCGGGGGGATGGACAGATACGCAGTATTTT. Amino acid sequence: CAITEAGGWTDTQYF.